The 25 T cell receptor beta chains presented below share a single source sample, sequenced in a study of prognosis after radiotherapy for stage I lung cancer. The TCR beta CDR3 region was amplified from genomic DNA, with two rounds of multiplex PCR being used for the amplification. Each TRBV and TRBJ gene had its own primer in the first PCR round. TCRdb analysed the multiplex PCR reads with MiXCR anew, one entry per CDR3 protein. The sample contains tens of thousands of distinct CDR3 sequences, around 40% of which appear only once. Sequences were derived from PBMCs, sampled before or after stereotactic body radiation therapy (not recorded which). All receptors come from a donor of 50 years or more with non-small cell lung cancer.

Concerning this clonotype: Mismatch with germline at one junction end may stem from a read error. The chain recombines TRBV28 with TRBJ2-7, with D uncertain. The length of the CDR3 is 13 residues. In germline, CDR1 is MDHEN, CDR2 SYDVKM. Here the CDR3 DNA reads TGTGCCAGCAGTTTAAGTGTTGGCTACGATCAGTACTTC. This encodes CASSLSVGYDQYF.

Comments on this clonotype: A read error may produce the germline difference seen at one junction end. V usage is TRBV12-3 or TRBV12-4 and J usage is TRBJ2-1; 9 nucleotides line up with TRBD2. This CDR3 has 15 amino acids. The CDR3 loop reads CAGSSQTSGANEQFF. The DNA for the CDR3 is TGTGCCGGCAGTTCCCAGACTAGCGGTGCCAATGAGCAGTTCTTC.

This clonotype was seen repeatedly, ten times or more. Here the CDR3 DNA reads TGTGCCAGCAGCCAAGACCCTAGCGGGGGAGATACGCAGTATTTT. Amino acid sequence: CASSQDPSGGDTQYF. The chain recombines TRBV3-1 with TRBJ2-3, with 10 positions matching TRBD2. CDR1 LGHDT and CDR2 YNNKEL come from the germline V gene (reference sequence). CDR3 size: 15 residues. The trim removed 0 bases at V and 5 bases at J, leaving 2 bases unmatched.

Comments on this clonotype: The junction departs from germline at one end; a sequencing error may be responsible. This chain joins TRBV6-2 or TRBV6-3 and TRBJ2-3, with 8 positions matching TRBD2. CDR3 length equals 19 residues. The V gene's germline CDR1 is MNHEY and CDR2 SVGEGT. The CDR3 DNA sequence: TGTGCCAGCAGGGCCTTCCCCCTCAAAGCGGGAGAAAGCACAGATATGCAGTACTTT. This gives the protein CASRAFPLKAGESTDMQYF.

This clonotype is medium-sized. The rearrangement uses TRBV11-1 and TRBJ2-2; tentatively, D is TRBD2 (6 bases). This CDR3 has 14 residues. CDR1 is SGHAT, CDR2 FQDESV, per germline (reference sequence). The V and J ends lost 3 bases and 1 base respectively, with 6 bases between them. The CDR3 coding sequence is TGTGCCAGCAGCTTGGAGGGGAACACCGGGGAGCTGTTTTTT. This encodes CASSLEGNTGELFF. Full variable domain (rest looked up from reference TRBV11-1 and TRBJ2-2): EAEVAQSPRYKITEKSQAVAFWCDPISGHATLYWYRQILGQGPELLVQFQDESVVDDSQLPKDRFSAERLKGVDSTLKIQPAELGDSAMYLCASSLEGNTGELFFGEGSRLTVL.

At least ten counts were recorded for this clonotype. The chain carries TRBV28 and TRBJ1-2, with D tentatively TRBD1 (5 bases). Between the trimmed V and J ends, which lost 6 bases and 8 bases, there was a span of 13 bases. The CDR3 sequence is 12 residues long. Germline V CDR1 and CDR2: MDHEN, SYDVKM. CDR3 coding DNA: TGTGCCAGCAGGTACAGGACCGGGGGCTACACCTTC. This translates into CASRYRTGGYTF.

This chain uses TRBV6-1 with TRBJ1-1, with D possibly TRBD1 on 6 matching bases. Germline V CDR1 and CDR2: MNHNS, SASEGT. V was cut by 6 bases and J by 0 bases, with 11 bases left in between. The length of the CDR3 is 14 residues. Here the CDR3 DNA reads TGTGCCAGCAGGGGGACAACCATGAACACTGAAGCTTTCTTT. Protein product: CASRGTTMNTEAFF.

This clonotype showed up many times. This sequence joins TRBV20-1 and TRBJ2-2; 10 nucleotides match TRBD1. Germline V gives CDR1 DFQATT, CDR2 SNEGSKA (reference sequence). V gave up 1 base and J gave up 4 bases; unmatched junction bases: 6. This CDR3 has 16 residues. CDR3 sequence reads: CSARVPDRGPTGELFF. Here the CDR3 DNA reads TGCAGTGCTAGAGTTCCCGACAGGGGGCCCACCGGGGAGCTGTTTTTT.

This clonotype has at least ten counts. The rearrangement uses TRBV20-1 and TRBJ1-1; no reliable D call. Trimming removed 1 base from V and 6 bases from J, with 15 bases in between. Per germline, CDR1 DFQATT and CDR2 SNEGSKA (reference sequence). CDR3 length: 14 amino acids. CDR3 sequence (DNA): TGCAGTGCTAGAGGATACAGAGGGTTCTCTGAAGCTTTCTTT. Translated, it gives CSARGYRGFSEAFF.

This clonotype appeared a single time. The J gene is TRBJ2-1, the V gene TRBV9; 12 positions agree with TRBD2. The CDR3 covers 18 residues. Germline V gene lookup returns CDR1 SGDLS and CDR2 YYNGEE. V lost 9 bases, J lost 2 bases, and 15 bases stayed unmatched. CDR3 amino acids: CAIGVATSGRGTYNEQFF. CDR3 DNA sequence: TGTGCCATCGGCGTAGCGACTAGCGGGAGAGGTACCTACAATGAGCAGTTCTTC.

About this clonotype itself: The junction differs from germline at one of its ends, possibly a read error. The chain carries TRBV27 and TRBJ2-3; D call uncertain. The V gene's germline CDR1 is MNHEY and CDR2 SMNVEV (reference sequence). The CDR3 length is 16 residues. The CDR3 DNA follows: TGTGCCAGCACCCATTTGGTACTGGGTAGCACAGATATGCAGTATTTT. This codes for CASTHLVLGSTDMQYF.

This clonotype was recorded many times. CDR3 bases: TGCAGTGCTACTAGGACTGGCTGGTACAATGAGCAGTTCTTC. Translating gives CSATRTGWYNEQFF. The chain is built from TRBV20-1 and TRBJ2-1, with TRBD2 as a possible D gene (5 bases). The germline gives CDR1 DFQATT, CDR2 SNEGSKA (reference sequence). The CDR3 contains 14 residues. Trimming cost V 4 bases and J 4 bases, with 14 bases left between them.

This clonotype has at least ten counts. For the CDR3, the DNA is TGTGCCAGCAGCTTCTCCCCGACAAGGCAAGAGACCCAGTACTTC. Its translation: CASSFSPTRQETQYF. The chain joins TRBV7-9 to TRBJ2-5; D ambiguous. V lost 3 bases and J lost 2, with 13 bases in between. This CDR3 has 15 residues. CDR1 and CDR2 from the germline V gene are SEHNR and FQNEAQ (reference sequence). The complete variable domain, with remaining parts taken from reference TRBV7-9 and TRBJ2-5, reads DTGVSQNPRHKITKRGQNVTFRCDPISEHNRLYWYRQTLGQGPEFLTYFQNEAQLEKSRLLSDRFSAERPKGSFSTLEIQRTEQGDSAMYLCASSFSPTRQETQYFGPGTRLLVL.

This clonotype was seen many times. V is TRBV29-1 and J is TRBJ1-5; D may be TRBD1 (5 bases). In germline, CDR1 is SQVTM, CDR2 ANQGSEA. This CDR3 region has 13 residues. Trimming pared 7 bases from V and 4 bases from J, leaving 14 bases between. The CDR3: CSGGPGMNQPQHF. The DNA for the CDR3 is TGCAGCGGGGGACCGGGAATGAATCAGCCCCAGCATTTT.

In the case of this clonotype: Possible read error: a much larger clone is one base away. The CDR3 bases are TGTGCCAGCAGTCTAGCCGGGGTAAGTCAGCCCCAGCATTTT. Translation: CASSLAGVSQPQHF. The V call is TRBV7-6, the J call TRBJ1-5, with no clear D. The length of the CDR3 is 14 residues. V was trimmed by 6 bases and J by 6 bases, leaving 15 bases between them. CDR1 is SGHVS and CDR2 is FNYEAQ in the germline V gene. The complete variable domain, with remaining parts taken from reference TRBV7-6 and TRBJ1-5, reads GAGVSQSPRYKVTKRGQDVALRCDPISGHVSLYWYRQALGQGPEFLTYFNYEAQQDKSGLPNDRFSAERPEGSISTLTIQRTEQRDSAMYRCASSLAGVSQPQHFGDGTRLSIL.

Ten or more counts support this clonotype. The chain recombines TRBV19 with TRBJ2-3; 8 positions match TRBD1. The CDR3 runs 15 residues. Per the germline V gene, CDR1 is LNHDA and CDR2 is SQIVND (reference sequence). V lost 1 base to trimming and J lost 5 bases; unmatched junction nucleotides: 5. The CDR3 bases are TGTGCCAGTAGTATAGGACAGGGGACAGTAGATACGCAGTATTTT. It codes for CASSIGQGTVDTQYF.

This clonotype was counted many times. CDR3 coding DNA: TGTGCCAGCAGACCCTCGACTAGCGGGAGCCTGGGGAATGAGCAGTTCTTC. This translates into CASRPSTSGSLGNEQFF. The chain has TRBV27 and TRBJ2-1, with 12 bases lining up with TRBD2. Germline assignment: CDR1 MNHEY and CDR2 SMNVEV (reference sequence). The CDR3 extends over 17 amino acids. J was trimmed by 7 bases and V by 6 bases; bases with no gene match: 13.

By share, this clonotype ranks as medium-sized. CDR3 loop: CASSVGTGGNYGYTF. The CDR3 DNA sequence: TGCGCCAGCAGCGTTGGGACAGGGGGTAACTATGGCTACACCTTC. The chain combines TRBV5-1 with TRBJ1-2, with 11 bases aligning to TRBD1. V lost 4 bases, J lost 1 base, and 3 bases stayed unmatched. The CDR3 spans 15 residues. Germline V CDR1 and CDR2: SGHRS, YFSETQ.

This clonotype has a count of ten or more. CDR3: CASSLYRSSYNSPLHF. DNA for the CDR3: TGTGCCAGCAGTTTATACAGAAGCTCCTATAATTCACCCCTCCACTTT. The chain couples TRBV28 to TRBJ1-6; no clear D gene. V was trimmed by 1 base and J by 0 bases, leaving 7 bases between them. Germline assignment: CDR1 MDHEN and CDR2 SYDVKM. CDR3 length equals 16 residues.

The J gene is TRBJ2-1, the V gene TRBV7-8, with TRBD2 identical over 8 bases. From germline, CDR1 is SGHVS and CDR2 FQNEAQ. V was clipped by 5 bases and J by 3 bases; unmatched bases: 12. The CDR3 is 17 residues long. In DNA form, the CDR3 reads TGTGCCAGCAGCCCGCTAGTGGGTAGCGGGATCTACAATGAGCAGTTCTTC. It translates to CASSPLVGSGIYNEQFF. The whole variable domain, filled in from reference TRBV7-8 and TRBJ2-1, reads GAGVSQSPRYKVAKRGQDVALRCDPISGHVSLFWYQQALGQGPEFLTYFQNEAQLDKSGLPSDRFFAERPEGSVSTLKIQRTQQEDSAVYLCASSPLVGSGIYNEQFFGPGTRLTVL.

This clonotype has ten or more counts. The chain has TRBV19 and TRBJ1-2; D is possibly TRBD1 (5 bases). The CDR3 runs 14 residues. Germline values: CDR1 LNHDA, CDR2 SQIVND (reference sequence). V was trimmed by 5 bases and J by 3 bases, leaving 13 bases between them. CDR3 loop: CASSPFGGDYGYTF. In nucleotides, the CDR3 is TGTGCCAGTAGTCCGTTTGGGGGTGACTATGGCTACACCTTC.

There are many counts of this clonotype. This chain connects TRBV2 to TRBJ2-7; unclear D gene. V gave up 5 bases and J gave up 1 base, with 6 bases separating them. The CDR3 contains 12 residues. Germline V gives CDR1 SNHLY, CDR2 FYNNEI. CDR3 in amino acids: CASSSASYEQYF. The CDR3, as DNA: TGTGCCAGCAGTTCTGCATCCTACGAGCAGTACTTC.

This clonotype occurred many times. The rearrangement links TRBV14 to TRBJ2-1, with 16 nucleotides matching TRBD2. Germline values: CDR1 SGHDN, CDR2 FVKESK. CDR3 size: 15 residues. Unmatched junction bases numbered 3, after V lost 4 bases and J lost 9 bases. The CDR3 DNA sequence: TGTGCCAGCAGCCCGGGACTAGCGGGAGGGGGTGAGCAGTTCTTC. This sequence encodes CASSPGLAGGGEQFF.

Note on this clonotype: A read error may account for a junction end that differs from germline. This chain uses TRBV19 with TRBJ2-3; possible D gene TRBD2, 6 bases. This CDR3 has 19 amino acids. Germline V lookup: CDR1 LNHDA, CDR2 SQIVND (reference sequence). CDR3 region: CASSISGLACPGNTDTQCF. The DNA of the CDR3 is TGTGCCAGTAGTATCAGCGGCCTAGCGTGCCCAGGGAACACAGATACGCAGTGTTTT. The full variable domain, in which reference TRBV19 and TRBJ2-3 provide the parts outside the CDR3, is DGGITQSPKYLFRKEGQNVTLSCEQNLNHDAMYWYRQDPGQGLRLIYYSQIVNDFQKGDIAEGYSVSREKKESFPLTVTSAQKNPTAFYLCASSISGLACPGNTDTQCFGPGTRLTVL.

The chain joins TRBV7-9 to TRBJ2-3; D uncertain. Trimming left V 5 bases short and J 6 bases short, with 15 bases between. Germline V gene data show CDR1 as SEHNR and CDR2 as FQNEAQ (reference sequence). The CDR3 is 14 amino acids. CDR3 residues: CASSPCTVTDTQYF. The CDR3, as DNA: TGTGCCAGCAGCCCGTGTACAGTAACGGATACGCAGTATTTT.